The source of this TCR beta chain is a study of blood T cell repertoires in COVID-19. Background on the study: Sites across the United States, Italy and Spain contributed samples from acute and convalescent COVID-19.

Study processing details: Reference gene primer amplification gave estimated nucleated cell counts. Clones were sequenced by immunoSEQ multiplex PCR, and TCRdb holds only the in-frame ones, with some missing. D and trimming were read from the DNA, whereas the V and J calls and clone size are those reported in that table. The sample includes some 200,000 clones, about 83% of them seen just once. Germline assignment: CDR1 SNHLY and CDR2 FYNNEI. The ends were cut back, 6 bases at V and 4 bases at J, with 12 bases in the middle. This CDR3 has 13 residues. This receptor was obtained from a woman in her seventies with COVID-19, enrolled during active disease. V and J are TRBV2 and TRBJ2-5; perhaps TRBD1 as D (6 bases). Source material: peripheral blood. The CDR3 DNA reads TGTGCCAGCAGAGGGGGATCCCGAGAGACCCAGTACTTC. This codes for CASRGGSRETQYF.